This TCR beta chain was profiled in a study of T cells in Graves' hyperthyroidism and ophthalmopathy. Stable Graves' hyperthyroidism denoted no ophthalmopathy progression over 18 months. Between the trimmed V and J ends, which lost 6 bases and 11 bases, there was a span of 16 bases. Germline CDR1 reads MNHNS; CDR2 reads SASEGT. This CDR3 has 12 amino acids. RNA transcripts gave rise to amplified TCR beta CDR3 regions. The primer set for the first-round RT-PCR of the TCR CDR3 was HTBI. TCRdb analysed the multiplex PCR reads with MiXCR anew, one entry per CDR3 protein. Of about 210,000 distinct CDR3 sequences in the sample, 18% are singletons; the top ten hold around two fifths. Only a few counts were recorded for this clonotype. Its target is unknown. Notes on the study in general: Most thyroid clonotypes expanded above 0.001 were also detected in blood. For ophthalmopathy, model prediction preceded onset by a median 6.5 months. From stable hyperthyroidism, ophthalmopathy was separated by a 13 V-J model.

This TCR derives from a middle-aged man with Graves' hyperthyroidism. The genes are TRBV6-1 and TRBJ1-1, with a weak D call TRBD1 (5 bases). Sample: blood. This CDR3 reads CASSLSQVRAFF. CDR3 nucleotide sequence: TGTGCCAGCAGCCTCTCACAGGTTCGGGCTTTCTTT.